This T cell receptor (beta chain) appears in the sequencing data of a study of T-cell reconstitution after alpha-beta-depleted transplantation in children. About this clonotype itself: Its antigen is unidentified.

As it was prepared, the TCRbeta library received unique molecular identifiers. TCRdb re-called the PCR reads through MiXCR, storing one row per CDR3 protein. The repertoire holds about 250,000 distinct CDR3 sequences, with about 24% as singletons. Trimming removed 6 bases at V and 4 bases at J, with 20 bases between. The CDR3 length is 16 residues. Looked up from germline, CDR1 is ENHRY and CDR2 is SYGVKD. Regarding the study as a whole: The study traced high day-60 TCRbeta diversity in some patients to surviving recipient T cells and thymic progenitors. Most T-cell counts and diversity one year after the transplant came from T cells that were newly produced. Alpha-beta T cells about two months after transplant reportedly derived from several hundred expanded graft clones.

The origin of this receptor is a female patient between 2 and 10 years old who had a stem cell transplant for congenital amegakaryocytic thrombocytopenia, so the T cells may come from the graft donor. V gene TRBV10-3 combines with J gene TRBJ2-3; D gene ambiguous. The source material was PBMCs, mostly from graft donor cells, sampled 360 days after TCRalphabeta/CD19-depleted stem cell transplant. In DNA form, the CDR3 reads TGTGCCATCAGACCTAGTCTCGTGCCCCGTGCAGATACGCAGTATTTT. Translating it yields CAIRPSLVPRADTQYF.